This T cell receptor (beta chain) was sequenced during a study of cytomegalovirus exposure and HLA in healthy donors (TCRdb year 2017). About the full investigation: According to a later analysis, one platform produced both the 110 or so validation repertoires and the 666 repertoires of the first cohort. The study was designed to test whether signatures of past pathogen exposure could be identified by cataloging public T cell receptors. In addition to the first cohort of 500 to 850 subjects, a separate validation cohort of approximately 130 different subjects was used. To predict cytomegalovirus infection status, the study brought together high-throughput TCR immunosequencing, statistical association of individual TCRs with disease status, and machine learning. General conclusions and limits of the study: The study listed approximately 160 TCR beta chains as associated with cytomegalovirus. The authors suggested that the approach could potentially be generalized to other disease states and immunological phenotypes. The classifier was reported to diagnose cytomegalovirus status with high specificity and sensitivity in both the original and validation cohorts. In a later analysis, TCRs clustered in the first cohort were found to also tend to co-occur in the 110 or so validation repertoires, with over 90% of cluster scores above 0. Most TCR sequences were seen in very few donors, while some public TCRs were found in many individuals. Three of the identified cytomegalovirus-associated TCR beta chains were confirmed in vitro to be specific for cytomegalovirus antigens. The validation cohort had no HLA typing available for a later analysis, so co-occurrence within that cohort was assessed over all 130 or so repertoires.

This clone was counted a single time. Its antigen has not been determined. Base qualities are not provided; no much larger clone lies one nucleotide away. The germline V gene encodes CDR1 SGDLS and CDR2 YYNGEE. For this chain, trimming is 0 bases at the V end and 2 bases at the J end, and the number of junction bases without a gene match is 17. Measured from the cysteine to the phenylalanine, the CDR3 is 19 residues long. The entry retains the CDR3 DNA only, 57 bases that are in frame from base 1. The protocol used for the library was the immunoSEQ multiplex PCR assay. The study's processing was this. A statistical classification framework was built for diagnosing cytomegalovirus status from the catalog of TCR beta chain sequences. TCRdb mirrors the immuneACCESS table, restricted to in-frame sequences. Some clones are absent from its copies; in checked studies, under half trace to an unresolved V gene, and the reason for the others is unknown. That table gives V, J and clone size, and the DNA gave D and trimming. For this sample there are approximately 50,000 clones; over 75% appear just once. Roughly 6.7% of the sample comes from the top ten.

The donors were included in the validation cohort of around 120 subjects, a group kept apart from the roughly 670-subject first cohort. The sequence came from a woman in her thirties in good health and CMV-seronegative. Sequencing was carried out using PBMCs. The rearrangement combines TRBV9 with TRBJ2-7; 7 bases in between match TRBD2. The DNA reads TGTGCCAGCAGCGTAGGCCCCTTTTCTAGCGGTCCCCCTCCCTACGAGCAGTACTTC. This yields the protein CASSVGPFSSGPPPYEQYF.